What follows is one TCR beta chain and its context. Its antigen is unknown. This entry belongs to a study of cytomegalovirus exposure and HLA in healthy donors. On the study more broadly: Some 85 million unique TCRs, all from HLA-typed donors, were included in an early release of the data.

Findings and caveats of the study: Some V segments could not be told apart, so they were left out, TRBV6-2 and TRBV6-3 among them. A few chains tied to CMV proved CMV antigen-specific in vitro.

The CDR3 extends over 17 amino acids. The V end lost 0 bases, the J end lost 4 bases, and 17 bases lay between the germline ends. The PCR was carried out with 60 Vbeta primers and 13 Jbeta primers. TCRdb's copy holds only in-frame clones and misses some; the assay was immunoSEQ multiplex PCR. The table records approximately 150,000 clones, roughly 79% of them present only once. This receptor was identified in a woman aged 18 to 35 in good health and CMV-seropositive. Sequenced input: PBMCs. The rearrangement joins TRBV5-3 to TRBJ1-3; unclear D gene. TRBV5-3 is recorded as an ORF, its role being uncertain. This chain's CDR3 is CARSLGAGKLLGNTIYF. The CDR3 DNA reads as TGTGCCAGAAGCTTGGGGGCCGGGAAACTTCTCGGAAACACCATATATTTT.